The 25 T cell receptor beta chains below were found in one sample sequenced in a study of cytomegalovirus exposure and HLA in healthy donors. A multiplex PCR was run with 60 Vbeta primers and 13 Jbeta primers. Repertoires were generated with immunoSEQ multiplex PCR, while TCRdb's copy carries only in-frame clones and drops some. The table lists about 200,000 clones, roughly 80% of them singletons. Sequenced sample: PBMCs. The origin of the receptors is a woman aged 50 to 65 in good health and CMV-seronegative.

The chain has TRBV10-3 and TRBJ2-7, with 9 bases aligning to TRBD1. This CDR3 is built from 13 residues. The germline gives CDR1 ENHRY, CDR2 SYGVKD. The V gene end was trimmed by 10 bases and the J gene end by 3 bases; junction bases not matched to a gene: 7. CDR3 amino acids: CATFGTGNYEQYF. DNA of the CDR3: TGTGCCACCTTTGGGACAGGGAACTACGAGCAGTACTTC.

This chain connects TRBV28 to TRBJ2-5; weak D call: TRBD2 (6 bases). The CDR3 is made up of 12 amino acids. Per the germline V gene, CDR1 is MDHEN and CDR2 is SYDVKM. V gave up 6 bases and J gave up 5 bases, with 10 bases separating them. CDR3 protein: CASSGSGETQYF. The CDR3 nucleotides read TGTGCCAGCAGCGGGAGTGGTGAGACCCAGTACTTC.

V gene TRBV19 combines with J gene TRBJ2-3; TRBD2 aligns across 8 bases. The length of the CDR3 is 14 residues. Germline CDR1 is LNHDA and CDR2 is SQIVND (reference sequence). J was trimmed by 1 base and V by 5 bases; bases with no gene match: 2. The CDR3 region is CASSLTSGTDTQYF. The CDR3 DNA reads TGTGCCAGTAGTCTGACTAGCGGCACAGATACGCAGTATTTT. Variable domain in full (rest from reference TRBV19 and TRBJ2-3): DGGITQSPKYLFRKEGQNVTLSCEQNLNHDAMYWYRQDPGQGLRLIYYSQIVNDFQKGDIAEGYSVSREKKESFPLTVTSAQKNPTAFYLCASSLTSGTDTQYFGPGTRLTVL.

The chain uses TRBV7-9 and TRBJ2-6; 9 bases are a match to TRBD1. The CDR3 spans 17 residues. The V gene's germline CDR1 is SEHNR and CDR2 FQNEAQ (reference sequence). V lost 3 bases and J lost 1; bases outside the gene matches: 4. This CDR3 reads CASSLGTGTSGANVLTF. Written as DNA, the CDR3 is TGTGCCAGCAGCTTGGGGACAGGGACTTCTGGGGCCAACGTCCTGACTTTC.

A remark on this clone: With a far larger clone one base away, a read error is the likely cause. J is TRBJ1-1 and V is TRBV28; 8 bases are shared with TRBD1. CDR3 length: 13 residues. V lost 10 bases and J lost 5; bases outside the gene matches: 9. Germline loops: CDR1 MDHEN, CDR2 SYDVKM. The CDR3 region is CATRTGWLTEAFF. The CDR3, as DNA: TGTGCCACCAGGACAGGGTGGCTGACTGAAGCTTTCTTT.

The chain employs TRBV6-1 and TRBJ1-2; TRBD1 aligns across 9 bases. Losses at the gene ends were 4 bases for V and 6 bases for J; bases not matched to a gene: 3. This CDR3 is 13 amino acids long. Germline CDR1 and CDR2: MNHNS and SASEGT. The CDR3 here is CASSGWTGDGYTF. The CDR3 bases are TGTGCCAGCAGTGGCTGGACAGGGGATGGCTACACCTTC.

This clone was recorded once. This chain uses TRBV5-1 with TRBJ2-7, with 7 bases that match TRBD2. Germline CDR1 reads SGHRS; CDR2 reads YFSETQ. With 5 bases clipped from V and 6 bases from J, the junction kept 20 bases outside the gene matches. This CDR3 has 17 residues. The CDR3 coding sequence is TGCGCCAGCAGTTCCGCCTTAGCGGGCACCGCCAAGGGCGAGCAGTACTTC. Protein: CASSSALAGTAKGEQYF.

Regarding this clone: Its ends do not fully match the called genes, so a read error is possible. This rearrangement joins TRBV7-7 to TRBJ2-3; 8 bases are shared with TRBD2. Germline CDR1 reads SSHAT; CDR2 reads FNYEAQ (reference sequence). This CDR3 is 15 amino acids long. The CDR3 coding sequence is TGTGCTAGCAGCCCCGGACTAGCCGACACAGATACGCAGTATTTT. Its protein product is CASSPGLADTDTQYF.

This clone came up a few times. This sequence joins TRBV19 and TRBJ2-3, with 11 bases that match TRBD1. This CDR3 has 14 amino acids. Per the germline V gene, CDR1 is LNHDA and CDR2 is SQIVND (reference sequence). The trim removed 11 bases at V and 2 bases at J, leaving 6 bases unmatched. In DNA form, the CDR3 reads TGTGCCGCGGACAGGGGGCGCCCCACAGATACGCAGTATTTT. Translated: CAADRGRPTDTQYF.

The CDR3 DNA reads TGCGCCAGCAGCTTGGAAGGGACTAGCGGGATCTTGAATGAGCAGTTCTTC. Amino acid sequence: CASSLEGTSGILNEQFF. V and J are TRBV5-1 and TRBJ2-1; 13 positions agree with TRBD2. V lost 0 bases and J lost 7; bases outside the gene matches: 7. There are 17 residues in the CDR3. CDR1 and CDR2 from the germline V gene are SGHRS and YFSETQ.

Concerning this clone: One end of the junction does not line up with germline, which may come from a read error. This chain links TRBV7-9 with TRBJ2-7; possibly TRBD2 for D (6 bases). CDR1 is SEHNR and CDR2 is FQNEAQ in the germline V gene (reference sequence). CDR3 length equals 18 residues. The CDR3 DNA reads as TGTTCCAGCAGCCCGACTGGACGTGGTTTGCGGGATACCTACGAGCAGTACTTC. Its translation is CSSSPTGRGLRDTYEQYF.

The chain links TRBV5-6 to TRBJ1-2, with 7 bases lining up with TRBD1. This CDR3 has 17 residues. The V and J ends lost 4 bases and 5 bases, in that order; junction bases with no gene match: 17. CDR1 is SGHDT, CDR2 YYEEEE, per germline. CDR3 sequence: CASSRWETPTGKYGYTF. DNA of the CDR3: TGTGCCAGCAGCCGATGGGAAACGCCGACAGGGAAGTATGGCTACACCTTC.

This rearrangement joins TRBV7-2 to TRBJ2-5; the match to TRBD1 covers 9 bases. The CDR3 spans 13 residues. Germline CDR1 is SGHTA and CDR2 is FQGNSA. V lost 5 bases to trimming and J lost 5 bases; unmatched junction nucleotides: 3. In DNA form, the CDR3 reads TGTGCCAGCAGCACAGGACAGGGGGAGACCCAGTACTTC. Translating gives CASSTGQGETQYF.

The DNA for the CDR3 is TGTGCCAGCACCTCATGGGGGCTATTGGTCAATGAGCAGTTCTTC. It codes for CASTSWGLLVNEQFF. The rearrangement joins TRBV7-2 to TRBJ2-1, with D possibly matching TRBD1 (6 bases). The CDR3 consists of 15 residues. V was pared by 7 bases and J by 6 bases, with 19 bases between. Germline loops: CDR1 SGHTA, CDR2 FQGNSA.

This clone was found a few times. The gene calls are TRBV5-5 and TRBJ1-5; TRBD1 agrees at 9 bases. The germline V gene has CDR1 SGHKS and CDR2 YYEKEE (reference sequence). Losses at the gene ends were 3 bases for V and 7 bases for J; bases not matched to a gene: 11. The CDR3 length is 16 residues. The chain's CDR3 is CASSSVPGQGSQPQHF. The CDR3 DNA follows: TGTGCCAGCAGCTCCGTCCCGGGACAGGGAAGCCAGCCCCAGCATTTT. The full variable domain, in which reference TRBV5-5 and TRBJ1-5 provide the parts outside the CDR3, is DAGVTQSPTHLIKTRGQQVTLRCSPISGHKSVSWYQQVLGQGPQFIFQYYEKEERGRGNFPDRFSARQFPNYSSELNVNALLLGDSALYLCASSSVPGQGSQPQHFGDGTRLSIL.

This chain connects TRBV19 to TRBJ1-1, with D perhaps matching TRBD1 (5 bases). The germline gives CDR1 LNHDA, CDR2 SQIVND (reference sequence). V was trimmed by 4 bases and J by 4 bases, leaving 16 bases between them. This CDR3 has 15 amino acids. CDR3 in DNA: TGTGCCAGTAGTAATTACCCTGGGGGGAGCACTGAAGCTTTCTTT. Its protein product is CASSNYPGGSTEAFF. The complete variable domain, with remaining parts taken from reference TRBV19 and TRBJ1-1, reads DGGITQSPKYLFRKEGQNVTLSCEQNLNHDAMYWYRQDPGQGLRLIYYSQIVNDFQKGDIAEGYSVSREKKESFPLTVTSAQKNPTAFYLCASSNYPGGSTEAFFGQGTRLTVV.

The chain's CDR3 is CASSQDPSGHLNYGYTF. The CDR3 DNA reads as TGCGCCAGCAGCCAAGACCCTTCGGGACATCTAAACTATGGCTACACCTTC. V usage is TRBV4-3 and J usage is TRBJ1-2; D is possibly TRBD1 (6 bases). This CDR3 spans 17 amino acids. CDR1 is LGHNA, CDR2 YSLEER, per germline. Trimming took off 0 bases at V and 2 bases at J, with 16 bases between the two ends.

The chain has TRBV28 and TRBJ1-1, with 10 bases aligning to TRBD1. CDR1 MDHEN and CDR2 SYDVKM come from the germline V gene. V shed 3 bases and J 5 bases; nucleotides not matched to a gene: 3. The CDR3 contains 14 residues. This CDR3 reads CASSFRDRGTEAFF. The CDR3, as DNA: TGTGCCAGCAGTTTCCGGGACAGGGGTACTGAAGCTTTCTTT.

The chain is built from TRBV15 and TRBJ2-5, with TRBD2 as a possible D gene (6 bases). Germline V gene data show CDR1 as LNHNV and CDR2 as YYDKDF (reference sequence). V gave up 0 bases and J gave up 4 bases, with 12 bases separating them. This CDR3 has 15 residues. The CDR3 region is CATSREAGTLETQYF. The CDR3 bases are TGTGCCACCAGCAGAGAAGCGGGTACGTTAGAGACCCAGTACTTC.

This clone came up once. The chain links TRBV19 to TRBJ1-4; D is possibly TRBD1 (6 bases). Trimming removed 3 bases at V and 10 bases at J, with 12 bases between. CDR1 is LNHDA, CDR2 SQIVND, per germline (reference sequence). The CDR3 has 13 residues. CDR3 residues: CASSILKQGKLFF. CDR3 DNA sequence: TGTGCCAGTAGTATCTTAAAACAGGGAAAACTGTTTTTT.

V is TRBV7-2 and J is TRBJ2-5; 13 bases match TRBD2. The V segment lost 2 bases and the J segment 5 bases; nucleotides outside the gene matches: 14. The CDR3 is 19 residues long. In germline, CDR1 is SGHTA, CDR2 FQGNSA. CDR3 DNA: TGTGCCAGCAGCTTAACCGGACTAGCGGGGGCCCGGGGGACGGAGACCCAGTACTTC. Encoded protein: CASSLTGLAGARGTETQYF.

The rearrangement joins TRBV27 to TRBJ1-2; D perhaps matches TRBD1 (5 bases). Germline assignment: CDR1 MNHEY and CDR2 SMNVEV (reference sequence). The V and J ends lost 5 bases and 4 bases respectively, with 11 bases between them. CDR3 length: 13 amino acids. CDR3 amino acids: CASSQRQSYGYTF. DNA for the CDR3: TGTGCCAGCAGTCAGAGACAGAGCTATGGCTACACCTTC.

The CDR3 spells CASSLAGGGGYTF. DNA of the CDR3: TGTGCCAGCAGCTTAGCGGGGGGGGGAGGCTACACCTTC. The gene calls are TRBV7-8 and TRBJ1-2; D possibly corresponds to TRBD1 (5 bases). Germline CDR1 reads SGHVS; CDR2 reads FQNEAQ. CDR3 length: 13 residues. V lost 0 bases and J 8 bases, leaving 10 bases between the germline ends. Combining the CDR3 with reference TRBV7-8 and TRBJ1-2 gives the whole variable domain GAGVSQSPRYKVAKRGQDVALRCDPISGHVSLFWYQQALGQGPEFLTYFQNEAQLDKSGLPSDRFFAERPEGSVSTLKIQRTQQEDSAVYLCASSLAGGGGYTFGSGTRLTVV.

The CDR3 sequence: CASSQDEERGLTEAFF. CDR3 bases: TGCGCCAGCAGCCAAGACGAAGAAAGGGGACTCACTGAAGCTTTCTTT. The genes are TRBV4-1 and TRBJ1-1; tentatively, D is TRBD1 (5 bases). Trimming pared 0 bases from V and 4 bases from J, leaving 15 bases between. The CDR3 consists of 16 residues. The germline V gene encodes CDR1 MGHRA and CDR2 YSYEKL.

The chain is built from TRBV7-3 and TRBJ2-2; 8 nucleotides match TRBD1. Looked up from germline, CDR1 is SGHTA and CDR2 is FQGTGA. This CDR3 is 14 amino acids long. V lost 3 bases and J lost 6; bases outside the gene matches: 3. CDR3 protein: CASSFDRGSGELFF. CDR3 nucleotides: TGTGCCAGCAGCTTTGACAGGGGCTCCGGGGAGCTGTTTTTT. The full variable domain, its missing parts supplied by reference TRBV7-3 and TRBJ2-2, is GAGVSQTPSNKVTEKGKYVELRCDPISGHTALYWYRQSLGQGPEFLIYFQGTGAADDSGLPNDRFFAVRPEGSVSTLKIQRTERGDSAVYLCASSFDRGSGELFFGEGSRLTVL.